The text below deals with one TCR beta chain. The data were taken from a study of blood T cell repertoires in COVID-19. Looking at the study overall: Donors in the United States, Italy and Spain gave samples during acute or convalescent COVID-19. Sample material is recorded as cDNA or gDNA derived from T cells, B-cell-depleted T cells, or PBMCs.

Clones were read by immunoSEQ multiplex PCR, and TCRdb kept only the in-frame ones, dropping some. The sample holds 250,000 to 400,000 clones, around nine tenths seen once. Input material: peripheral blood. The clonotype originates from a man between 50 and 59 years old with active or convalescent COVID-19.

The CDR3 is CASSVPYRVNSPLHF. CDR3 coding DNA: TGTGCCAGCAGCGTCCCATACAGGGTAAATTCACCCCTCCACTTT. This chain joins TRBV6-6 and TRBJ1-6; TRBD1 might be the D (6 bases). In germline, CDR1 is MNHNY, CDR2 SVGAGI (reference sequence). The CDR3 runs 15 residues. V was clipped by 6 bases and J by 7 bases, with 16 bases between them.